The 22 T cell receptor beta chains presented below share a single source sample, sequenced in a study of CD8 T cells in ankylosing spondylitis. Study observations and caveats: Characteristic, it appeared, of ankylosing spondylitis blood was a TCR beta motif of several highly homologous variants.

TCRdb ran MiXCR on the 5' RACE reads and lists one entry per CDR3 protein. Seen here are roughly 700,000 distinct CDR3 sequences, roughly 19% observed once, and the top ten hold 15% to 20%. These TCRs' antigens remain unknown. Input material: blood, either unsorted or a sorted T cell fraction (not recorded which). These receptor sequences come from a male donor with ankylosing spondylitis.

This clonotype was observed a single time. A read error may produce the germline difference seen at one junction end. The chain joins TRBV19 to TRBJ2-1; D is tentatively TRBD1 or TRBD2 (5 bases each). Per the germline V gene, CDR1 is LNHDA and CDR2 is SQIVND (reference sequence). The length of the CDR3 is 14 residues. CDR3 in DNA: TGTGCCAGTACTGGAGCTTACGGGACCAATGAGCTGTTCTTC. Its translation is CASTGAYGTNELFF.

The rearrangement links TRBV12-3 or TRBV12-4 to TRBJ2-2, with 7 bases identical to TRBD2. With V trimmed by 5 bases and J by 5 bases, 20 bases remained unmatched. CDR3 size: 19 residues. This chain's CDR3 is CASSPPRLGRVGRTGELFF. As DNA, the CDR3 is TGTGCCAGCAGTCCCCCCAGGTTAGGGAGGGTTGGAAGGACCGGGGAGCTGTTTTTT.

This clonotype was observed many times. Here the CDR3 DNA reads TGCGCCAGCAGCTTGGGTGCGGGGAACACTGAAGCTTTCTTT. This codes for CASSLGAGNTEAFF. The chain combines TRBV5-1 with TRBJ1-1; no clear D gene. The CDR3 contains 14 residues. Per germline, CDR1 SGHRS and CDR2 YFSETQ. Trimming shortened V by 0 bases and J by 1 base, and 7 bases separated the two germline ends.

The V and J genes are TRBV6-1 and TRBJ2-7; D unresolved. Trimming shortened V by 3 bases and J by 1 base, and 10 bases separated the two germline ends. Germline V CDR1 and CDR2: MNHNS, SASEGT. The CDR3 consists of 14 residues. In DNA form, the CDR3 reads TGTGCCAGCAGTGAGCGGTCCGTTTCCTACGAGCAGTACTTC. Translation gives CASSERSVSYEQYF.

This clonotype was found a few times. CDR3 protein: CSGRLAGRSYNEQFF. The CDR3 DNA follows: TGCAGCGGTCGACTAGCGGGTCGCTCCTACAATGAGCAGTTCTTC. The V call is TRBV29-1, the J call TRBJ2-1; 10 bases fit TRBD2. After removal of 7 bases from V and 0 bases from J, the junction contained 6 bases not matched to a gene. This CDR3 contains 15 residues. Germline CDR1 and CDR2: SQVTM and ANQGSEA.

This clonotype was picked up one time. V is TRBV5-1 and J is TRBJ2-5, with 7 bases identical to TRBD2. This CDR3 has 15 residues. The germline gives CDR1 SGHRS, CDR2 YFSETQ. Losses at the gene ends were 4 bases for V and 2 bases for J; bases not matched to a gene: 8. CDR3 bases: TGCGCCAGCAGCGATCGGGACTATTCTCAAGAGACCCAGTACTTC. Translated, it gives CASSDRDYSQETQYF. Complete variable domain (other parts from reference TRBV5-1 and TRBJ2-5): KAGVTQTPRYLIKTRGQQVTLSCSPISGHRSVSWYQQTPGQGLQFLFEYFSETQRNKGNFPGRFSGRQFSNSRSEMNVSTLELGDSALYLCASSDRDYSQETQYFGPGTRLLVL.

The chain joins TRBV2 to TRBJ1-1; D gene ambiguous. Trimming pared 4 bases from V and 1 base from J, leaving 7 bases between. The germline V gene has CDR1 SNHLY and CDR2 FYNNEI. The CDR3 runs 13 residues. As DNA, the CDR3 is TGTGCCAGCAGTGGGGAGAGGAACACTGAAGCTTTCTTT. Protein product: CASSGERNTEAFF.

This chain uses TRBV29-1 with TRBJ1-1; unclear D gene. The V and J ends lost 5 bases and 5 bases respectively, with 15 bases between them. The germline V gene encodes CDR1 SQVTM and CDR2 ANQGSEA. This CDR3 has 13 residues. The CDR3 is CSVSALPGTEAFF. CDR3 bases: TGCAGCGTTTCGGCCCTCCCGGGGACTGAAGCTTTCTTT.

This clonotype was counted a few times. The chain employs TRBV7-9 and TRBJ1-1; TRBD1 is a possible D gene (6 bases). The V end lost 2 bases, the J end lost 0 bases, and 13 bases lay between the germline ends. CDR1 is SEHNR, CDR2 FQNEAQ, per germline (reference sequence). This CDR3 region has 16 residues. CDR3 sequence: CASSLPEGGMNTEAFF. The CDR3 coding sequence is TGTGCCAGCAGCTTACCGGAGGGGGGAATGAACACTGAAGCTTTCTTT.

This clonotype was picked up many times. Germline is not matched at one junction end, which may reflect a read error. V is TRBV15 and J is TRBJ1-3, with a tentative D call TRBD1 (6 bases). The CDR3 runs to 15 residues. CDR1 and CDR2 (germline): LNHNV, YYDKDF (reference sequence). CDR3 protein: CATGRGRLSGNTIYF. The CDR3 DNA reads TGTGCCACCGGCAGGGGACGCCTCTCTGGAAACACCATATATTTT.

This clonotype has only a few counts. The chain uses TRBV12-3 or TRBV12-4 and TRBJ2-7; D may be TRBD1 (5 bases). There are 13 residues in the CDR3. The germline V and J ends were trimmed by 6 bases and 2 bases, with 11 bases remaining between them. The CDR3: CASRNTGAYEQYF. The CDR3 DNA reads TGTGCCAGCAGAAACACAGGTGCCTACGAGCAGTACTTC.

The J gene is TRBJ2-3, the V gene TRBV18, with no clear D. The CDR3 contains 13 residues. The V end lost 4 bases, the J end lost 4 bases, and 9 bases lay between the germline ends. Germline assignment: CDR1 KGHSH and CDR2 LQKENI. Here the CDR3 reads CASSRTAPDTQYF. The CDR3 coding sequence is TGTGCCAGCTCACGCACGGCGCCAGATACGCAGTATTTT. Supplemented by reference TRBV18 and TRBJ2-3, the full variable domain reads NAGVMQNPRHLVRRRGQEARLRCSPMKGHSHVYWYRQLPEEGLKFMVYLQKENIIDESGMPKERFSAEFPKEGPSILRIQQVVRGDSAAYFCASSRTAPDTQYFGPGTRLTVL.

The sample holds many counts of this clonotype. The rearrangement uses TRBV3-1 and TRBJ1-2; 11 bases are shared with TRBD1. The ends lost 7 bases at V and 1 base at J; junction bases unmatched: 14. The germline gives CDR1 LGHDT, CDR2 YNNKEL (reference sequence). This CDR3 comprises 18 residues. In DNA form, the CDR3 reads TGTGCCAGCACCTCGTTCGCCGGGACAGGGGGGATTAACTATGGCTACACCTTC. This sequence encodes CASTSFAGTGGINYGYTF.

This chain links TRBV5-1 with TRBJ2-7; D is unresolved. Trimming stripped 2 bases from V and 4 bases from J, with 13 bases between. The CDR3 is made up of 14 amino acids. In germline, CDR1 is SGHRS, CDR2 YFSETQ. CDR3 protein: CASSFEDNRYEQYF. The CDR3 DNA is TGCGCCAGCAGCTTTGAAGATAACCGATACGAGCAGTACTTC.

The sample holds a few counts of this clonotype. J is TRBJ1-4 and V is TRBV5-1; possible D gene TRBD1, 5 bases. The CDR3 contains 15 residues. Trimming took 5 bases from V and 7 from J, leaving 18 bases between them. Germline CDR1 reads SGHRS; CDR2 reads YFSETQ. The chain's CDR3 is CASRGGTVEGEKLFF. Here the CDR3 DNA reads TGCGCCAGCAGGGGCGGGACCGTAGAGGGTGAAAAACTGTTTTTT.

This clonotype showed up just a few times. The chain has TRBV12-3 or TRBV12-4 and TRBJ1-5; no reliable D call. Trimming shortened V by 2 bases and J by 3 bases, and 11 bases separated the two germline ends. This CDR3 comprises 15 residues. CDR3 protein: CASSLFLRDNQPQHF. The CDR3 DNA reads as TGTGCCAGCAGTTTATTTTTGAGGGACAATCAGCCCCAGCATTTT.

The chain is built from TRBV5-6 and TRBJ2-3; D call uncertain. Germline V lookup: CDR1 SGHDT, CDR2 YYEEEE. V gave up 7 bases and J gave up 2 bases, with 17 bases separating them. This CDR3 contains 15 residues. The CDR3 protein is CASRPWWIPTDTQYF. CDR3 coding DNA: TGTGCCAGCCGCCCGTGGTGGATACCCACAGATACGCAGTATTTT.

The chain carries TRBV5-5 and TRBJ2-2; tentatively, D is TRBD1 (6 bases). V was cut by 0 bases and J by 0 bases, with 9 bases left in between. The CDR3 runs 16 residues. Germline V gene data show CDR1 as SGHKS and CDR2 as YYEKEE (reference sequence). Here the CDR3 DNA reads TGTGCCAGCAGCTTGGTACGGACAGCGAACACCGGGGAGCTGTTTTTT. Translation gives CASSLVRTANTGELFF.

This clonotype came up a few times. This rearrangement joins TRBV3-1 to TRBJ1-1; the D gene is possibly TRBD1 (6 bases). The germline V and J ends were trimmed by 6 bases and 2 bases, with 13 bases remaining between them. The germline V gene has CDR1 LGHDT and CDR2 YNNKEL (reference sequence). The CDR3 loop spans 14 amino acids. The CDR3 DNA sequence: TGTGCCAGCAGTCGAGACAGGAGTAACACTGAAGCTTTCTTT. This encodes CASSRDRSNTEAFF.

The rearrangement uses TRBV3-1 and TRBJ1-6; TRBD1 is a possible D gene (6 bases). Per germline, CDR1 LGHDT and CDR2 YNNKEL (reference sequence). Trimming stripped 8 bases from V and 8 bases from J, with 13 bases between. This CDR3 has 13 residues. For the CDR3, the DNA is TGTGCCAGCCGCCGGGACACGTATTCACCCCTCCACTTT. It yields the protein CASRRDTYSPLHF.

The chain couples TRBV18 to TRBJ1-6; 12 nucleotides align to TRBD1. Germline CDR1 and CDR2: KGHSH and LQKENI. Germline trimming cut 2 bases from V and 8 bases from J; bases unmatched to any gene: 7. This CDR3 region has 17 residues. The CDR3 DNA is TGTGCCAGCTCACCATTTGGGACAGGGGGCGCGGATTCACCCCTCCACTTT. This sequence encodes CASSPFGTGGADSPLHF.

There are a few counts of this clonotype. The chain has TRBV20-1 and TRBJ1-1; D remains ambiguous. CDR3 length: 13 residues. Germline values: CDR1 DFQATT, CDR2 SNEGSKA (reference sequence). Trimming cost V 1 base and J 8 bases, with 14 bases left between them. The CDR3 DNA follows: TGCAGTGCTAGAGCCGCCCTGGGGATCGAAGCTTTCTTT. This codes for CSARAALGIEAFF.